Below are 14 T cell receptor beta chains sequenced from a single sample in a study of technical replicates of blood from several donors (dated by TCRdb to the late 2010s). The library was prepared using the immunoSEQ multiplex PCR assay. Entries here come from immuneACCESS through TCRdb and include only in-frame sequences with V and J called. Some clones fail to appear in such tables; in the studies checked, an unresolved V gene covers under half of the shortfall, and the cause of the remainder is unknown. Present in this sample are tens of thousands of clones, 90% of which were seen just once. The top ten clones comprise about 4.5% of the sample. The specimen was PBMCs. These receptors were taken from a human donor in good health. Some clones in this sample may be carry-over from other donors' samples.

The rearrangement links TRBV7-9 to TRBJ2-3, with TRBD2 matching over 9 bases. V lost 10 bases, J lost 2 bases, and 16 bases stayed unmatched. The CDR3 loop spans 17 amino acids. Germline lookup yields CDR1 SEHNR and CDR2 FQNEAQ (reference sequence). The CDR3 DNA follows: TGTGCCATCTTCAAGAGTGTTAGCGGGGGTATCACAGATACGCAGTATTTT. Protein product: CAIFKSVSGGITDTQYF. Full variable domain (outside the CDR3, taken from reference TRBV7-9 and TRBJ2-3): DTGVSQNPRHKITKRGQNVTFRCDPISEHNRLYWYRQTLGQGPEFLTYFQNEAQLEKSRLLSDRFSAERPKGSFSTLEIQRTEQGDSAMYLCAIFKSVSGGITDTQYFGPGTRLTVL.

The genes are TRBV2 and TRBJ1-1; TRBD1 matches 7 bases. The V and J ends lost 6 bases and 1 base, in that order; junction bases with no gene match: 8. The CDR3 covers 15 residues. Per germline, CDR1 SNHLY and CDR2 FYNNEI. This CDR3 is CASRREGATNTEAFF. CDR3 coding DNA: TGTGCCAGCAGACGTGAGGGGGCCACGAACACTGAAGCTTTCTTT.

The chain couples TRBV6-6 to TRBJ2-3; D is ambiguous. There are 12 residues in the CDR3. CDR1 is MNHNY, CDR2 SVGAGI, per germline (reference sequence). The V end lost 5 bases, the J end lost 4 bases, and 7 bases lay between the germline ends. The CDR3, as DNA: TGTGCCAGCAGTCCCCCGGCAGATACGCAGTATTTT. This encodes CASSPPADTQYF.

The chain recombines TRBV5-4 with TRBJ2-1, with 10 bases identical to TRBD2. Germline CDR1 and CDR2: SGHNT and YYREEE (reference sequence). With V trimmed by 3 bases and J by 3 bases, 6 bases remained unmatched. The CDR3 length is 16 residues. The chain's CDR3 is CASSSPGTSVYNEQFF. The CDR3 nucleotides are TGTGCCAGCAGCTCCCCCGGGACTAGCGTCTACAATGAGCAGTTCTTC. Filled out from reference TRBV5-4 and TRBJ2-1, the complete variable domain reads ETGVTQSPTHLIKTRGQQVTLRCSSQSGHNTVSWYQQALGQGPQFIFQYYREEENGRGNFPPRFSGLQFPNYSSELNVNALELDDSALYLCASSSPGTSVYNEQFFGPGTRLTVL.

V and J are TRBV2 and TRBJ2-1, with D unclear. Germline CDR1 reads SNHLY; CDR2 reads FYNNEI. This CDR3 spans 14 amino acids. Trimming removed 8 bases from V and 3 bases from J, with 14 bases in between. The CDR3 coding sequence is TGTGCCAGCGCCGCTATCAAATTCTACAATGAGCAGTTCTTC. It yields the protein CASAAIKFYNEQFF. Full variable domain (missing parts from reference TRBV2 and TRBJ2-1): EPEVTQTPSHQVTQMGQEVILRCVPISNHLYFYWYRQILGQKVEFLVSFYNNEISEKSEIFDDQFSVERPDGSNFTLKIRSTKLEDSAMYFCASAAIKFYNEQFFGPGTRLTVL.

The chain employs TRBV2 and TRBJ1-1; tentatively, D is TRBD1 (5 bases). Germline CDR1 is SNHLY and CDR2 is FYNNEI. Trimming shortened V by 6 bases and J by 0 bases, and 14 bases separated the two germline ends. CDR3 size: 15 residues. The CDR3 region has the DNA TGTGCCAGCAGATACAACGGACAAATGAACACTGAAGCTTTCTTT. This gives the protein CASRYNGQMNTEAFF.

The chain joins TRBV19 to TRBJ1-5, with TRBD1 identical over 8 bases. Germline-derived CDR1 and CDR2 are LNHDA and SQIVND (reference sequence). The CDR3 consists of 15 residues. J lost 7 bases, V lost 2 bases, and 7 bases had no gene match. The CDR3 is CASSISGGLGQPQHF. The CDR3 bases are TGTGCCAGTAGTATATCAGGGGGCTTGGGGCAGCCCCAGCATTTT.

The chain is built from TRBV12-5 and TRBJ2-3; D is possibly TRBD1 (5 bases). The CDR3 runs to 13 residues. Germline CDR1 LGHNT, CDR2 FRNRAP. The V end was cut by 6 bases, the J end by 4 bases, with 11 bases between. This CDR3 is CASGLRGSDTQYF. The CDR3 nucleotides are TGTGCTAGTGGGTTAAGGGGCTCAGATACGCAGTATTTT.

This sequence joins TRBV19 and TRBJ1-2; TRBD1 agrees at 8 bases. Germline V CDR1 and CDR2: LNHDA, SQIVND (reference sequence). The CDR3 extends over 17 amino acids. Trimming removed 7 bases from V and 2 bases from J; junction bases left unmatched: 15. The CDR3 DNA reads as TGTGCCAGTACTCCGAGGAGGATCACAGGGGGAAACTATGGCTACACCTTC. Its translation is CASTPRRITGGNYGYTF.

A single count supports this clone. The chain joins TRBV10-2 to TRBJ1-1; possible D gene TRBD1, 6 bases. Germline V CDR1 and CDR2: WSHSY, SAAADI. V lost 10 bases to trimming and J lost 0 bases, with 12 bases between them. This CDR3 has 13 residues. The CDR3 region has the DNA TGCGCCACTCACCAGGGGATGAACACTGAAGCTTTCTTT. It encodes CATHQGMNTEAFF.

This chain links TRBV5-1 with TRBJ2-2; 8 nucleotides align to TRBD1. Germline V gene sequence: CDR1 SGHRS, CDR2 YFSETQ. The CDR3 has 15 amino acids. Trimming at V came to 4 bases and at J to 1 base, leaving 3 bases not matched to a gene. The CDR3 loop is CASSGGTGNTGELFF. The CDR3 DNA reads as TGCGCCAGCAGCGGAGGGACAGGGAACACCGGGGAGCTGTTTTTT.

This clone has a handful of counts. The chain joins TRBV30 to TRBJ1-1; no firm D call. Trimming stripped 0 bases from V and 6 bases from J, with 5 bases between. The germline CDR1 and CDR2 sequences are GTSNPN and SVGIG (reference sequence). The CDR3 is made up of 11 amino acids. CDR3 coding DNA: TGTGCCTGGAGTGTATGGCCTGAAGCTTTCTTT. Its protein is CAWSVWPEAFF.

The chain couples TRBV7-2 to TRBJ1-1, with 7 nucleotides matching TRBD1. Germline V gene data show CDR1 as SGHTA and CDR2 as FQGNSA. The CDR3 has 16 amino acids. J was trimmed by 0 bases and V by 2 bases; bases with no gene match: 6. DNA for the CDR3: TGTGCCAGCAGCTTACTTCCGGGACAGATGAACACTGAAGCTTTCTTT. Amino acid sequence: CASSLLPGQMNTEAFF.

CDR3 sequence (DNA): TGTGCCAGCAGCTTAGTCTTCGACAGGGGGCTGACTGGAAACACCATATATTTT. This codes for CASSLVFDRGLTGNTIYF. The chain links TRBV7-6 to TRBJ1-3; 10 bases are shared with TRBD1. The V segment lost 1 base and the J segment 2 bases; nucleotides outside the gene matches: 8. CDR3 length: 18 residues. Germline CDR1 and CDR2: SGHVS and FNYEAQ.